This TCR beta chain was sequenced in a study of CD4 T cells in relation to SARS-CoV-2 and coronaviruses. Method: immunoSEQ multiplex PCR; TCRdb's copy keeps in-frame clones and lacks some. Of 65,000 or so clones in the sample, 80% to 90% were seen once. Study-level points and caveats: About 65% of donors had memory CD4+ clonotypes crossrecognizing SARS-CoV-2 and common cold coronavirus spike.

The CDR3 length is 18 residues. The germline CDR1 and CDR2 sequences are SEHNR and FQNEAQ (reference sequence). Trimming took off 5 bases at V and 0 bases at J, with 17 bases between the two ends. Note on this clone: Its antigen is unidentified.

CD4+ T cells from unexposed donors were obtained before the COVID-19 pandemic (2011-2018). The J gene is TRBJ2-6, the V gene TRBV7-9, with D perhaps matching TRBD2 (6 bases). The sequence derives from a human donor in good health. The sample was memory CD4+ T cells from PBMCs. For the CDR3, the DNA is TGTGCCAGCAGCCGCGACCCAGGGAGGCTCTCTGGGGCCAACGTCCTGACTTTC. This codes for CASSRDPGRLSGANVLTF.